This TCR beta chain emerged from a study of persistence of HIV-infected CD4 T cells. As for the study in general: CD4+ T cells responding to CMV or HIV-1 Gag were isolated.

Overlapping HIV-1 Gag 15-mer peptides at approximately 0.96 ug per peptide per mL were used. Sorted nonresponding memory CD4+ T cells were CD40L-negative, CD69-negative, CD45RO-high. An approximately 17-hour stimulation of CD8-depleted PBMCs used anti-CD28/CD49d costimulation, CD40-blocking antibody and enfuvirtide. This was the immunoSEQ version 4 assay in survey mode. The table came from immunoSEQ multiplex PCR; TCRdb's copy has only in-frame clones and leaves some out. The sample holds about 40,000 clones; about 80% are singletons and the top ten take approximately 15%. In regard to this clone: Its antigen is unidentified.

The V gene lost 2 bases and the J gene lost 9 bases, with 20 bases spanning the gap. The CDR3 loop spans 17 amino acids. Germline assignment: CDR1 MDHEN and CDR2 SYDVKM. Study results and caveats: Compared with CD3/CD28-stimulated cells, CMV- and Gag-responding cells showed lower TCRbeta richness.

The sequenced sample was CD4+ T cells sorted from PBMCs after approximately 20-hour stimulation, obtained from a patient who received antiretroviral therapy. The clonotype originates from an adult man with HIV who was CMV-seropositive. The chain combines TRBV28 with TRBJ1-6, with D possibly being TRBD1 (5 bases). The CDR3 coding sequence is TGTGCCAGCAGTTTACCCGGACTACCGGACCAGGGTTCACCCCTCCACTTT. As protein: CASSLPGLPDQGSPLHF.